This T cell receptor beta chain was sequenced for a study of Ad26.COV2.S vaccination and SARS-CoV-2 variants. Study-level information: Participants got Ad26.COV2.S intramuscularly, once or twice 56 days apart.

The V gene's germline CDR1 is SGHTA and CDR2 FQGNSA. CDR3 length equals 16 residues. The germline V and J ends were trimmed by 1 base and 0 bases, with 11 bases remaining between them. TCRdb's table, derived via immunoSEQ multiplex PCR, lists solely in-frame clones and lacks some. Among 500,000 or so clones, roughly 89% were seen once, and the ten largest hold 2% to 3%. As for treatment: roughly 20 received Ad26.COV2.S at low or high dose, single or two shots; about 5 received placebo; per-sample allocation not given. Sampling occurred on day 63 after the first vaccine or placebo injection. The sample was peripheral blood, taken in a trial of Ad26.COV2.S vaccine versus placebo. The clonotype was recovered from a person between 18 and 65 years old who received the Ad26.COV2.S COVID-19 vaccine or a placebo. V and J are TRBV7-2 and TRBJ2-3; the D is unclear. CDR3 loop: CASSLGRSASTDTQYF. The DNA for the CDR3 is TGTGCCAGCAGCTTAGGCAGGAGTGCTAGCACAGATACGCAGTATTTT. Combining the CDR3 with reference TRBV7-2 and TRBJ2-3 gives the whole variable domain GAGVSQSPSNKVTEKGKDVELRCDPISGHTALYWYRQSLGQGLEFLIYFQGNSAPDKSGLPSDRFSAERTGGSVSTLTIQRTQQEDSAVYLCASSLGRSASTDTQYFGPGTRLTVL.